Presented here are 8 T cell receptor beta chains from one specimen sequenced in a study of cytomegalovirus exposure and HLA in healthy donors. The study ran its PCR with 60 Vbeta and 13 Jbeta primers. Assay used: immunoSEQ multiplex PCR; TCRdb lists only in-frame clones, some missing. The sample has roughly 160,000 clones, more than 70% seen once. Sample: PBMCs. The origin of the receptors is a woman between 40 and 55 years old in good health and CMV-seropositive.

The chain joins TRBV13 to TRBJ2-3; D is perhaps TRBD2 (5 bases). Trimming removed 5 bases from V and 2 bases from J, with 17 bases in between. CDR1 is PRHDT and CDR2 is FYEKMQ in the germline V gene (reference sequence). This CDR3 has 16 amino acids. CDR3 in amino acids: CASSTSGSRYTDTQYF. The DNA for the CDR3 is TGTGCCAGCAGCACTTCGGGGTCCCGATACACAGATACGCAGTATTTT.

The V gene is TRBV11-2, the J gene TRBJ1-2, with D possibly TRBD1 on 6 matching bases. This CDR3 spans 12 amino acids. The V gene lost 6 bases and the J gene lost 5 bases, with 10 bases spanning the gap. Germline V gene sequence: CDR1 SGHAT, CDR2 FQNNGV. The DNA for the CDR3 is TGTGCCAGCAGGGGGGCAGGTTATGGCTACACCTTC. Translated: CASRGAGYGYTF.

The chain links TRBV7-9 to TRBJ2-3; D may be TRBD2 (5 bases). Trimming left V 5 bases short and J 2 bases short, with 11 bases between. Germline-derived CDR1 and CDR2 are SEHNR and FQNEAQ (reference sequence). CDR3 length equals 14 residues. The CDR3 DNA reads as TGTGCCAGCAGCCCTGGGAGTTCCACAGATACGCAGTATTTT. It translates to CASSPGSSTDTQYF.

The chain combines TRBV28 with TRBJ2-3; 10 bases line up with TRBD2. Germline V gene lookup returns CDR1 MDHEN and CDR2 SYDVKM. The CDR3 has 15 residues. Germline trimming cut 6 bases from V and 7 bases from J; bases unmatched to any gene: 10. The CDR3 nucleotides are TGTGCCAGCAGCCCTCCTAGCGGGAGTTCAAATACGCAGTATTTT. The encoded protein is CASSPPSGSSNTQYF.

The chain recombines TRBV2 with TRBJ2-7; D perhaps matches TRBD2 (6 bases). Trimming removed 4 bases from V and 0 bases from J, with 13 bases in between. This CDR3 has 15 amino acids. Germline V gene lookup returns CDR1 SNHLY and CDR2 FYNNEI. The CDR3 loop is CASSVAARSSYEQYF. As DNA, the CDR3 is TGTGCCAGCAGTGTAGCGGCTAGGAGCTCCTACGAGCAGTACTTC.

The chain is built from TRBV21-1 and TRBJ2-3; the table's D gene call, TRBD1, was not cross checked with the DNA. TRBV21-1 is noted as a pseudogene. The CDR3 extends over 15 amino acids. The chain's CDR3 is CASSKTDPGVDTQYF. The CDR3 DNA reads TGTGCCAGCAGCAAAACGGACCCAGGGGTAGATACGCAGTATTTT.

The CDR3 here is CASSVAGDYGYTF. CDR3 nucleotide sequence: TGCGCCAGCAGCGTGGCAGGGGACTATGGCTACACCTTC. The V call is TRBV5-1, the J call TRBJ1-2; weak D call: TRBD1 (6 bases). The V end was cut by 4 bases, the J end by 3 bases, with 10 bases between. The CDR3 is 13 residues long. Germline V gene sequence: CDR1 SGHRS, CDR2 YFSETQ.

This chain links TRBV27 with TRBJ1-6, with TRBD1 matching 9 bases. Trimming cost V 6 bases and J 5 bases; bases outside gene matches: 8. Germline loops: CDR1 MNHEY, CDR2 SMNVEV (reference sequence). CDR3 size: 16 residues. CDR3 in amino acids: CASRAGQGRHNSPLHF. The CDR3 nucleotides read TGTGCCAGCAGGGCAGGACAGGGGCGGCATAATTCACCCCTCCACTTT.